This TCR beta chain was profiled in a study of T-cell memory formation after mild COVID-19. Study background: TCR clusters largely stayed donor specific. Study results and limitations: There was a balanced CD4/CD8 profile in clones contracting day 15 to 85, and later expanders leaned CD4+. Pre-infection memory showed some responding clones, and this suggested that cross-reactive memory joined.

A note on this clonotype: Its cognate antigen is unknown.

CDR1 is LGHNA, CDR2 YNFKEQ, per germline. The CDR3 loop spans 15 amino acids. V was trimmed by 4 bases and J by 3 bases, leaving 15 bases between them. TCR alpha and TCR beta cDNA libraries with sample barcodes and UMIs came from 5'RACE using constant-segment primers. In TCRdb, the 5' RACE reads were re-called with MiXCR into one record per CDR3 protein. The profile shows roughly 250,000 distinct CDR3 sequences, approximately 15% of them singletons. The receptor comes from a man younger than 35 who had mild COVID-19 (a few samples of this study predate the infection). Cell type and time point are not known. Source material: PBMCs or a T cell subset sorted from them (not recorded which). The V gene is TRBV4-2, the J gene TRBJ2-5, with no clear D. DNA of the CDR3: TGTGCCAGCAGCCTCATTGGGAAGATAGAAGAGACCCAGTACTTC. It encodes CASSLIGKIEETQYF.